One sample yielded the 10 T cell receptor beta chains listed below, sequenced in a study of control samples from healthy donors and cancer patients. Profiled with immunoSEQ multiplex PCR; TCRdb holds only in-frame clones, not every one. The sample has 150,000 to 200,000 clones, about 91% seen once. The sample comprised blood. Source of these receptors: a woman aged 30 to 39 in good health.

The rearrangement joins TRBV14 to TRBJ2-7, with no clear D. V shed 8 bases and J shed 7 bases, with 21 bases lying between them. Germline CDR1 SGHDN, CDR2 FVKESK. The CDR3 contains 14 residues. CDR3 sequence (DNA): TGTGCCAGCCGCAAGACCCTATCCGTGGGTGAGCAGTACGTC. Its translation: CASRKTLSVGEQYV.

The rearrangement uses TRBV19 and TRBJ2-7, with 8 bases aligning to TRBD1. CDR1 and CDR2 from the germline V gene are LNHDA and SQIVND (reference sequence). The V and J ends lost 7 bases and 6 bases, in that order; junction bases with no gene match: 11. The CDR3 has 14 residues. Here the CDR3 DNA reads TGTGCCAGTACCCCCGGACAGGGCTTTGGCGAGCAGTACTTC. Protein sequence: CASTPGQGFGEQYF.

V usage is TRBV6-5 and J usage is TRBJ1-1, with TRBD1 matching over 7 bases. The CDR3 is 15 amino acids. V trimming: 8 bases; J trimming: 1 base; junction bases outside the gene matches: 10. Looked up from germline, CDR1 is MNHEY and CDR2 is SVGAGI. CDR3 sequence (DNA): TGTGCCAGCGGGGGAGGGGGCAGGTGGAACACTGAAGCTTTCTTT. Amino acid sequence: CASGGGGRWNTEAFF.

The CDR3 DNA follows: TGTGCCAGCAGCCCCGTACTAGCGGGACAAGAGACCCAGTACTTC. Translation gives CASSPVLAGQETQYF. V usage is TRBV5-5 and J usage is TRBJ2-5; 10 bases fit TRBD2. The germline V gene has CDR1 SGHKS and CDR2 YYEKEE (reference sequence). V dropped 4 bases and J dropped 2; count of bases not matched to a gene: 5. The CDR3 totals 15 residues.

The rearrangement links TRBV4-1 to TRBJ1-2, with no clear D. This CDR3 spans 16 amino acids. The germline gives CDR1 MGHRA, CDR2 YSYEKL. V lost 0 bases and J lost 4, with 15 bases in between. CDR3 loop: CASSQDHWVRGYGYTF. The CDR3, as DNA: TGCGCCAGCAGCCAAGATCATTGGGTGAGAGGCTATGGCTACACCTTC.

The chain links TRBV3-1 (or the pseudogene TRBV3-2) to TRBJ1-4, with D uncertain. The CDR3 is made up of 18 amino acids. V was shortened by 0 bases and J by 4 bases, with 18 bases between the two germline ends. Germline lookup yields CDR1 LGHDT and CDR2 YNNKEL (reference sequence). CDR3 loop: CASSQDNPPGQINEKLFF. The DNA of the CDR3 is TGTGCCAGCAGCCAAGATAACCCGCCTGGGCAGATTAATGAAAAACTGTTTTTT.

The count of this clone is one. The rearrangement links TRBV10-3 to TRBJ2-2; 8 bases are shared with TRBD2. The V gene end was trimmed by 7 bases and the J gene end by 4 bases; junction bases not matched to a gene: 8. CDR1 is ENHRY and CDR2 is SYGVKD in the germline V gene. The CDR3 has 15 residues. CDR3 region: CAIKDSGTVTGELFF. CDR3 sequence (DNA): TGTGCCATCAAGGATAGCGGGACGGTCACCGGGGAGCTGTTTTTT.

The chain is built from TRBV2 and TRBJ2-7; 9 bases match TRBD2. The CDR3 length is 14 residues. CDR1 is SNHLY, CDR2 FYNNEI, per germline. V was clipped by 3 bases and J by 6 bases; unmatched bases: 6. The CDR3 here is CASSDGLAGSEQYF. In nucleotides, the CDR3 is TGTGCCAGCAGTGATGGGCTAGCGGGATCCGAGCAGTACTTC.

This chain links TRBV29-1 with TRBJ1-5; possible D gene TRBD1, 6 bases. This CDR3 spans 13 amino acids. CDR1 SQVTM and CDR2 ANQGSEA come from the germline V gene. Trimming shortened V by 7 bases and J by 8 bases, and 18 bases separated the two germline ends. CDR3 coding DNA: TGCAGCGCCACTGATACTAGGGGGGAGCCCCAGCATTTT. Its protein product is CSATDTRGEPQHF.

The V call is TRBV3-1 (or the pseudogene TRBV3-2), the J call TRBJ1-1, with TRBD1 identical over 8 bases. The CDR3 consists of 15 residues. The germline V gene has CDR1 LGHDT and CDR2 YNNKEL (reference sequence). V shed 4 bases, J shed 4 bases, and the junction held 8 bases outside the gene matches. CDR3 amino acids: CASSRQAGGGTEAFF. In DNA, the CDR3 is TGTGCCAGCAGCCGACAAGCAGGGGGCGGCACTGAAGCTTTCTTT.